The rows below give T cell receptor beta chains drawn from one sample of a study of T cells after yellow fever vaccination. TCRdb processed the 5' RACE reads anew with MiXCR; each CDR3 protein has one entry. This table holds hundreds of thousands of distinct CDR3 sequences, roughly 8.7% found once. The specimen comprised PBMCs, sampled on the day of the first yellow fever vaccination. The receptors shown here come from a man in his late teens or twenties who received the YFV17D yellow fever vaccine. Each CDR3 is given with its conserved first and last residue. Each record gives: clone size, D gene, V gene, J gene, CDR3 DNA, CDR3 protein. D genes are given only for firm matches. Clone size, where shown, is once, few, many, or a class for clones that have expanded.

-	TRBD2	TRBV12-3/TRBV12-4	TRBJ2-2	TGTGCCAGCCCGAAAAAAGACAGCGGGGGGAACACCGGGGAGCTGTTTTTT	CASPKKDSGGNTGELFF
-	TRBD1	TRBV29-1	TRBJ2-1	TGCAGCGTTGCGATCCAGGGGGCGAGACCCTACAATGAGCAGTTCTTC	CSVAIQGARPYNEQFF
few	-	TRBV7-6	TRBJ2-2	TGTGCCAGCAGCCCCCGCCCCTTTGGCACCGGGGAGCTGTTTTTT	CASSPRPFGTGELFF
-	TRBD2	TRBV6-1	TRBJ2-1	TGTGCCAGCAGGAAGACTAGCGGAGGGTACAATGAGCAGTTCTTC	CASRKTSGGYNEQFF
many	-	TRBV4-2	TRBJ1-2	TGTGCCAGCAGCCGCGGCAGGGTCGTTGGCTACACCTTC	CASSRGRVVGYTF
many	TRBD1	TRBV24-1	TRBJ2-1	TGTGCCACCAGTGAGGCCGGGACAGGGAACGCCAATGAGCAGTTCTTC	CATSEAGTGNANEQFF
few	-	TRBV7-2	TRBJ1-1	TGTGCCAGCAGCTTATGGACAGTCACTGAAGCTTTCTTT	CASSLWTVTEAFF
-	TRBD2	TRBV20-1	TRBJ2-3	TGCAGTGCACGAGCGGGGGGAAGTATAGATACGCAGTATTTT	CSARAGGSIDTQYF
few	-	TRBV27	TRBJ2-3	TGTGCCAGCAGTACAGCGTTCAGAGATACGCAGTATTTT	CASSTAFRDTQYF
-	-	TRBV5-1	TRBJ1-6	TGCGCCCCACTCTTTTCCCGTGCTCGGGGTGCCTCCTATAATTCACCCCTCCACTTT	CAPLFSRARGASYNSPLHF
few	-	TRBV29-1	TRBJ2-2	TGCAGCGTGGGGTCACCAGGGAACGCCGGGGAGCTGTTTTTT	CSVGSPGNAGELFF
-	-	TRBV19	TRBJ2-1	TGTGCCAGTAGTATAGGGCTAGCATACAATGAGCAGTTCTTC	CASSIGLAYNEQFF
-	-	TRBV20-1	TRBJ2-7	TGCAGTGCTAGAGACCGACACTCCTACGAGCAGTACTTC	CSARDRHSYEQYF
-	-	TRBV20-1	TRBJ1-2	TGCAGTGCTAGAGACCCGACTCAGGCATCCGGTGGCTACACCTTC	CSARDPTQASGGYTF
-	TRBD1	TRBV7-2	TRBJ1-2	TGTGCCAGCAGCGCCGACAGGGCGAGGGGCTATGGCTACACCTTC	CASSADRARGYGYTF
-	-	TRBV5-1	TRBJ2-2	TGCGCCAGCAGCTTGCTGTCCGGACCGCCCCACGGGGAGCTGTTTTTT	CASSLLSGPPHGELFF
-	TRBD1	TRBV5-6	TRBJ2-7	TGTGCCAGCAGCTGGACAGGGAACTACGAGCAGTACTTC	CASSWTGNYEQYF
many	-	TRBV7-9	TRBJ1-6	TGTGCCAGCAGCCCGGAGGGAAAACGGTCACCCCTCCACTTT	CASSPEGKRSPLHF
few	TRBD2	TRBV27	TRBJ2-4	TGTGCCAGCAGTTTATTCCGGCCGGGACTAGATATTCAGTACTTC	CASSLFRPGLDIQYF
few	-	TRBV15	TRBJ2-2	TGTGCCACCAGCAGAGATAGGGAGGGGGCAAACACCGGGGAGCTGTTTTTT	CATSRDREGANTGELFF
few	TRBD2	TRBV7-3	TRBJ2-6	TGTGCCAGCAGCTTAATTGTAGCGGGGGGGCTTGGGGCCAACGTCCTGACTTTC	CASSLIVAGGLGANVLTF
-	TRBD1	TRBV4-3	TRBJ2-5	TGCGCCAGCAGCCAAGATCTAGACAGGGTGGAGACCCAGTACTTC	CASSQDLDRVETQYF
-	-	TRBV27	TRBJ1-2	TGTGCCAGCAGTTCGACAGTCGGTCGAGGCTACACCTTC	CASSSTVGRGYTF
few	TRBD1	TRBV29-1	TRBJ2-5	TGCAGCGTTCCCCGGGACAGCCAAGAGACCCAGTACTTC	CSVPRDSQETQYF
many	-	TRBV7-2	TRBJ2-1	TGTGCCAGCAGCTTGTCGGGGACTTACAATGAGCAGTTCTTC	CASSLSGTYNEQFF
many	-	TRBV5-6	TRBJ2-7	TGTGCCAGCAGCTTGTACCACGAGCAGTACTTC	CASSLYHEQYF
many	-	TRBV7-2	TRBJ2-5	TGTGCCAGCAGCTGGGGGAGTAACCAAGAGACCCAGTACTTC	CASSWGSNQETQYF